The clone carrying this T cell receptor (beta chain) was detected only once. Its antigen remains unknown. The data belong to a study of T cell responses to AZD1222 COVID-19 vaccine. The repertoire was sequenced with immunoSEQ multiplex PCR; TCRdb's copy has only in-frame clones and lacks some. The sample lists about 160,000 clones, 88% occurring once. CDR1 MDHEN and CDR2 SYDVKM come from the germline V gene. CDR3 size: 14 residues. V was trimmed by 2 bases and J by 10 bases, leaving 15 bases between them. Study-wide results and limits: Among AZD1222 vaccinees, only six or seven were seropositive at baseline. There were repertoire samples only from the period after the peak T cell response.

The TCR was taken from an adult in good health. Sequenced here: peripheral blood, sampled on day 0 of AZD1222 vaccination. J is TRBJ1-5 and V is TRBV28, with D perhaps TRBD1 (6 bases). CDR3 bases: TGTGCCAGCAGTTTACCCGACAGGAAGACACCCCAGCATTTT. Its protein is CASSLPDRKTPQHF.